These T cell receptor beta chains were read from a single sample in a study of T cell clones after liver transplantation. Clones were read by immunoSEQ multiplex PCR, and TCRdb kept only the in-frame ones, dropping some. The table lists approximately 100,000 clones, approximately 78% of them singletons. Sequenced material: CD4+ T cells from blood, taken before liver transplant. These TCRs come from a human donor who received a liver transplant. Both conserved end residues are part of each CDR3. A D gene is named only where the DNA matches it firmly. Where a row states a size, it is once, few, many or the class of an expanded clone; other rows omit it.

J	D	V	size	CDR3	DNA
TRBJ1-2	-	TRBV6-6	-	CASSYRIQSHYGYTF	TGTGCCAGCAGTTACAGGATTCAGAGTCACTATGGCTACACCTTC
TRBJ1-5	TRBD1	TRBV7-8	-	CASSSPDRVSNQPQHF	TGTGCCAGCAGCTCCCCGGACAGGGTTAGCAATCAGCCCCAGCATTTT
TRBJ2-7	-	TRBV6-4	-	CASRHSNYEQYF	TGTGCCAGCAGACATAGTAATTACGAGCAGTACTTC
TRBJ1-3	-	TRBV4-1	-	CASSQYPEKGNTIYF	TGCGCCAGCAGCCAATACCCAGAAAAAGGAAACACCATATATTTT
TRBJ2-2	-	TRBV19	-	CASSIRVDAVTGELFF	TGTGCCAGTAGTATCCGGGTGGATGCCGTCACCGGGGAGCTGTTTTTT
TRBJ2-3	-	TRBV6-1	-	CASSDRTATDTQYF	TGTGCCAGCAGTGATAGGACAGCCACAGATACGCAGTATTTT
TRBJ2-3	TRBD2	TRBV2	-	CASSRTTSGYNTQYF	TGTGCCAGCAGCCGAACGACTAGCGGGTACAATACGCAGTATTTT
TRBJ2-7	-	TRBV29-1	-	CSTMQGSYEQYF	TGCAGCACGATGCAGGGCTCCTACGAGCAGTACTTC
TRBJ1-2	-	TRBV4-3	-	CASSPGLVDGYTF	TGCGCCAGCAGCCCAGGGCTTGTGGATGGCTACACCTTC
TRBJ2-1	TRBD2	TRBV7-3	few	CASSLIAGGGEQFF	TGTGCCAGCAGCTTAATAGCGGGAGGGGGTGAGCAGTTCTTC
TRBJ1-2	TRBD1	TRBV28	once	CASTSPRGTNYGYTF	TGTGCCAGCACCTCACCCAGGGGGACTAACTATGGCTACACCTTC
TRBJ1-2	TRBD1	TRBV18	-	CASSPPSRQGADGYTF	TGTGCCAGCTCACCCCCATCTCGACAGGGGGCTGATGGCTACACCTTC
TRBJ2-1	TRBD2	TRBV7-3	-	CASSLSGTSGYNEQFF	TGTGCCAGCAGCTTAAGCGGGACTAGCGGTTACAATGAGCAGTTCTTC
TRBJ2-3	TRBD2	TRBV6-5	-	CASSYSRGGARDTQYF	TGTGCCAGCAGTTACTCCCGGGGAGGGGCGCGAGATACGCAGTATTTT
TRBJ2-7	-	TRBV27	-	CASRDPNSYEQYF	TGTGCCAGCAGGGATCCCAACTCCTACGAGCAGTACTTC
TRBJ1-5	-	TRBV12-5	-	CASGLLFNQPQHF	TGTGCTAGTGGTTTGTTGTTCAATCAGCCCCAGCATTTT
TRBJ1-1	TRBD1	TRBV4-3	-	CASSPADRETGTEAFF	TGCGCCAGCAGCCCAGCGGACAGGGAGACAGGCACTGAAGCTTTCTTT
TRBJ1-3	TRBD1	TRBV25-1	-	CASSPTGTALSGNTIYF	TGTGCCAGCAGCCCAACCGGGACAGCACTTTCTGGAAACACCATATATTTT
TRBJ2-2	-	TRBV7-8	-	CASSLYGRTGELFF	TGTGCCAGCAGCTTGTACGGGAGAACCGGGGAGCTGTTTTTT
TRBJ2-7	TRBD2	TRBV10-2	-	CASNPSSGGAEEQYF	TGCGCCAGCAATCCTTCCAGCGGGGGGGCGGAAGAGCAGTACTTC
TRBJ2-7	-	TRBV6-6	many	CASRGSVDEQYF	TGTGCCAGCAGGGGTAGTGTGGACGAGCAGTACTTC
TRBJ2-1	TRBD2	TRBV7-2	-	CASSLAGVAGVSYNEQFF	TGTGCCAGCAGCTTAGCGGGAGTAGCGGGGGTTTCCTACAATGAGCAGTTCTTC
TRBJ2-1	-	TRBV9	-	CASSVGGYSYNEQFF	TGTGCCAGCAGCGTAGGGGGCTACTCCTACAATGAGCAGTTCTTC
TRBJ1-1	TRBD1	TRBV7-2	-	CASSRLAGGRDTEAFF	TGTGCCAGCAGCCGGCTGGCAGGGGGCAGGGACACTGAAGCTTTCTTT
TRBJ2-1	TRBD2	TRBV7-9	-	CASSLVAGGFNEQFF	TGTGCCAGCAGCTTAGTAGCGGGGGGATTTAATGAGCAGTTCTTC
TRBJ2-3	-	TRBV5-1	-	CASSLTGNGTQYF	TGCGCCAGCAGCTTGACAGGGAATGGTACGCAGTATTTT
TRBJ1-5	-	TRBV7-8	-	CASSLVAGSNQPQHF	TGTGCCAGCAGCTTAGTTGCAGGGAGCAATCAGCCCCAGCATTTT
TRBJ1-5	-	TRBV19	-	CASSSGNLALSNQPQHF	TGTGCCAGTAGTTCAGGGAATCTGGCACTCAGCAATCAGCCTCAGCATTTT
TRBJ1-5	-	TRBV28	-	CASRSPGQNQPQHF	TGTGCCAGCAGATCCCCGGGCCAAAATCAGCCCCAGCATTTT
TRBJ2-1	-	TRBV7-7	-	CASSPQGGPYNEQFF	TGTGCCAGCAGCCCTCAGGGGGGACCCTACAATGAGCAGTTCTTC
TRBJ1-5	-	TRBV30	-	CAWSAAGDQPQHF	TGTGCCTGGAGTGCAGCAGGGGATCAGCCCCAGCATTTT
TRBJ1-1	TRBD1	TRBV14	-	CASSLRQGNTEAFF	TGTGCCAGCAGCCTACGACAGGGGAACACTGAAGCTTTCTTT
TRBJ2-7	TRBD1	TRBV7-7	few	CASSPGQGAGEQYF	TGTGCCAGCAGCCCGGGACAGGGGGCTGGGGAGCAGTACTTC
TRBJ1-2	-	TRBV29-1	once	CSVEEGPPNYGYTF	TGCAGCGTTGAAGAAGGCCCCCCCAACTATGGCTACACCTTC
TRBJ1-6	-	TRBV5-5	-	CASSLEGNYNSPLHF	TGTGCCAGCAGCTTGGAAGGGAACTATAATTCACCCCTCCACTTT
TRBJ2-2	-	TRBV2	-	CASTHRATRGGELFF	TGTGCCAGCACACACAGGGCCACGCGAGGCGGGGAGCTGTTTTTT
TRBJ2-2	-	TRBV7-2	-	CASSLAPRTGELFF	TGTGCCAGCAGCTTAGCGCCTCGAACCGGGGAGCTGTTTTTT
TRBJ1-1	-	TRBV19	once	CASSIAPGALGAFF	TGTGCCAGTAGTATAGCTCCGGGAGCCCTGGGTGCTTTCTTT
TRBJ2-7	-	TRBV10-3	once	CAISEPGTPPYEQYF	TGTGCCATCAGTGAGCCCGGGACCCCGCCGTACGAGCAGTACTTC
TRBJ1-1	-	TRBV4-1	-	CASMKAKEAFF	TGCGCCAGCATGAAAGCGAAGGAAGCTTTCTTT
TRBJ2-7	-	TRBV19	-	CASSSSGDTSYEQYF	TGTGCCAGTAGCTCATCAGGAGATACATCCTACGAGCAGTACTTC